Listed here is a single TCR beta chain. Here the CDR3 omits its conserved ending phenylalanine or tryptophan, so a read error is the likely source. Germline CDR1 and CDR2: SGHNT and YYREEE (reference sequence). With 5 bases clipped from V and 2 bases from J, the junction kept 6 bases outside the gene matches. This CDR3 is built from 14 residues. The sample is drawn from a study of blood T cell repertoires in COVID-19. Clones were sequenced by immunoSEQ multiplex PCR, and TCRdb holds only the in-frame ones, with some missing. The sample comprises roughly 260,000 clones, around 87% of which are singletons, and 2.3% rests with the top ten.

The sample taken for sequencing was peripheral blood. V gene TRBV5-4 combines with J gene TRBJ1-2; 7 nucleotides match TRBD1. The receptor comes from a woman between 50 and 59 years old with acute or convalescent COVID-19. The CDR3 protein is CASRSEGQNYGYTV. CDR3 in DNA: TGTGCCAGCAGATCAGAGGGACAGAACTATGGCTACACCGTC.